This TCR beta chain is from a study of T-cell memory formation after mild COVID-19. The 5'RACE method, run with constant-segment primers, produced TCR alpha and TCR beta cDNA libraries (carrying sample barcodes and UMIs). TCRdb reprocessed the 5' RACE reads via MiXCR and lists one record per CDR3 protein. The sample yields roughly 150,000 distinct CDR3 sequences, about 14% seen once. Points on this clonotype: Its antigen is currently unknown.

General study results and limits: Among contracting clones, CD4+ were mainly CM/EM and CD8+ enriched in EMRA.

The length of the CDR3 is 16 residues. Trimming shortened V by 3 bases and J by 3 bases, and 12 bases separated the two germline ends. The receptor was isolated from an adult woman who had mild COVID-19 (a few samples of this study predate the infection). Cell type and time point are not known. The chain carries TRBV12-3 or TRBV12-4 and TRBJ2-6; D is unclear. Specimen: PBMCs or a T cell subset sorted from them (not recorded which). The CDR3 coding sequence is TGTGCCAGCAGTTTCTTATCTCCAGATGGGGCCAACGTCCTGACTTTC. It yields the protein CASSFLSPDGANVLTF.